This T cell receptor beta chain is drawn from a study of T cells in Graves' hyperthyroidism and ophthalmopathy. The study, taken as a whole, reports: Blood held most thyroid clonotypes expanded above 0.001 frequency. A model using 13 V-J features told ophthalmopathy apart from stable hyperthyroidism.

It was RNA transcripts that yielded the amplified TCR beta CDR3 regions. The TCR CDR3 was amplified in a first-round RT-PCR using the HTBI primer set. MiXCR, applied by TCRdb to the multiplex PCR reads, yields one record per CDR3 protein. In the table there are more than 550,000 distinct CDR3 sequences, approximately 42% of which are singletons. Diagnoses were made from clinical symptoms, serum measures (thyroxine and TRAb), thyroid ultrasound and orbital computed tomography. With regard to this clonotype: What it recognizes is unknown.

The germline V gene has CDR1 SQVTM and CDR2 ANQGSEA. This CDR3 comprises 16 residues. Trimming took 4 bases from V and 1 from J; bases not matched to a gene: 3. The J gene is TRBJ2-6, the V gene TRBV29-1; TRBD1 matches at 11 bases. The origin of this receptor is an adult man with Graves' disease, either hyperthyroidism or ophthalmopathy (not recorded which). Material: peripheral blood or thyroid tissue (not recorded which). CDR3 nucleotide sequence: TGCAGCGTTGTAGGACAGGGGGCTTCTGGGGCCAACGTCCTGACTTTC. This encodes CSVVGQGASGANVLTF.